A selection of T cell receptor beta chains follows, all from one sample in a study of glioma-infiltrating T cells after dendritic cell vaccination. Sequencing was performed with immunoSEQ multiplex PCR; in TCRdb, only in-frame clones are kept and a portion is missing. The table has 55,000 to 75,000 clones, roughly 80% seen once. This specimen consisted of blood, obtained after dendritic cell vaccination. The receptors shown here come from a human donor with glioblastoma. Both conserved end residues are part of each CDR3. The order of the fields is V gene, D gene, J gene, CDR3 protein. D genes are given only for firm matches.

TRBV5-5	-	TRBJ1-3	CASSRGVGDWSSGNTIYF
TRBV27	-	TRBJ1-2	CASSSEGDRLYGYTF
TRBV15	-	TRBJ1-1	CATSSGSEGYTEAFF
TRBV4-1	TRBD1	TRBJ1-5	CASSQETGAPNQPQHF
TRBV7-9	-	TRBJ2-4	CASSLIGWEAAKNIQYF
TRBV4-1	-	TRBJ1-5	CASSQDQGWNQPQHF
TRBV4-2	TRBD1	TRBJ1-5	CASGRDRDSNQPQHF
TRBV18	-	TRBJ1-2	CASSPPAAYGYTF
TRBV7-6	-	TRBJ2-1	CASSPMGGAPTREQFF
TRBV5-1	TRBD2	TRBJ2-3	CASSEFAGGHTDTQYF
TRBV19	-	TRBJ2-7	CASSRGAGEQYF
TRBV5-6	-	TRBJ1-3	CASSLNRAGNTIYF
TRBV7-7	TRBD1	TRBJ2-1	CASSPRGGRNEQFF
TRBV30	-	TRBJ1-1	CAWILWGGTEAFF
TRBV5-1	-	TRBJ1-1	CASSFFTGMDTEAFF
TRBV5-1	TRBD2	TRBJ2-3	CASSLVGGNTDTQYF
TRBV27	TRBD1	TRBJ2-3	CASSIQGAGLTDTQYF
TRBV5-1	-	TRBJ1-6	CASSLEQGLRSPLHF
TRBV7-9	-	TRBJ1-3	CASSRGVLSAGNTIYF
TRBV19	-	TRBJ1-6	CASKSTANLYNSPLHF
TRBV5-1	-	TRBJ2-7	CASSLGQNTYEQYF
TRBV29-1	-	TRBJ1-4	CSVEERGGEKLFF
TRBV9	-	TRBJ1-2	CASSAGGGLGGYTF
TRBV18	-	TRBJ1-2	CASSPPGQLGYTF
TRBV27	TRBD1	TRBJ1-1	CASSATGGWTEAFF
TRBV11-3	TRBD1	TRBJ1-2	CASSLETGNYGYTF
TRBV7-9	TRBD2	TRBJ2-1	CASGPLGTSGFNEQFF
TRBV5-1	-	TRBJ2-3	CASTIQGGRADTQYF
TRBV2	-	TRBJ2-2	CASSELGRGRKDTGELFF
TRBV19	TRBD1	TRBJ1-4	CASSIKDRGGDEKLFF
TRBV19	-	-	CASSMGEPSSYEQYF
TRBV9	TRBD1	TRBJ2-1	CASSPNRGDEQFF
TRBV19	-	TRBJ1-5	CASSSRVRGDQPQHF
TRBV2	TRBD2	TRBJ2-7	CASRYTSGGRYEQYF
TRBV6-1	-	TRBJ1-6	CASVAGDIKSPLHF
TRBV6-5	TRBD1	TRBJ2-7	CASSLDTGQAGYEQYF
TRBV5-4	TRBD2	TRBJ2-3	CASSLLAGNGDTQYF
TRBV2	TRBD2	TRBJ2-5	CASSGGTSGGETQYF
TRBV19	-	TRBJ1-2	CASSATGFNYGYTF
TRBV2	TRBD1	TRBJ1-1	CASSEDRGRGTEAFF
TRBV20-1	-	TRBJ1-4	CSAPVNEKLFF
TRBV7-9	TRBD1	TRBJ1-4	CASSLTGATNEKLFF